This TCR beta chain was sequenced in a study of CD8 T cells in Susac syndrome. The V gene end was trimmed by 2 bases and the J gene end by 8 bases; junction bases not matched to a gene: 7. This CDR3 region has 14 residues. CDR1 and CDR2 (germline): LGHDT, YNNKEL (reference sequence). Purification of the CD8+ and CD4+ T cells relied on negative isolation, and TEMRA cells underwent FACS enrichment. Random hexamers primed reverse transcription of about 0.45 to 1 ug RNA. Using its own MiXCR run on the immunoSEQ multiplex PCR reads, TCRdb lists one record per CDR3 protein. The sample shows 200,000 to 300,000 distinct CDR3 sequences, approximately 95% of them seen only once.

This chain links TRBV3-1 with TRBJ1-2; TRBD1 matches at 8 bases. The sample was CD4+ T cells from PBMCs. This clonotype originated in a human donor with Susac syndrome. Here the CDR3 reads CASSQSPRQGGYTF. DNA for the CDR3: TGTGCCAGCAGCCAATCCCCACGACAGGGGGGCTACACCTTC.